Listed here are 2 T cell receptor beta chains from one sample, sequenced in a study of OX40 agonist ivuxolimab in advanced cancers. The assay was immunoSEQ multiplex PCR, and TCRdb's table has in-frame clones only and misses some. Seen here are around 72,000 clones, around 84% observed once, and the top ten hold about 7.9%. The source was CD4+ or CD8+ T cells sorted from blood, collected in a trial of the OX40 agonist ivuxolimab. The receptors were sampled from an adult with an advanced solid tumor such as melanoma, head and neck, liver or kidney cancer.

The J gene is TRBJ1-5, the V gene TRBV19; the D gene is possibly TRBD1 (6 bases). Trimming stripped 5 bases from V and 2 bases from J, with 13 bases between. This CDR3 region has 15 residues. CDR1 and CDR2 (germline): LNHDA, SQIVND (reference sequence). CDR3 bases: TGTGCCAGTAGTTTGCGGGGGCAAGGCAATCAGCCCCAGCATTTT. It translates to CASSLRGQGNQPQHF. Filled out from reference TRBV19 and TRBJ1-5, the complete variable domain reads DGGITQSPKYLFRKEGQNVTLSCEQNLNHDAMYWYRQDPGQGLRLIYYSQIVNDFQKGDIAEGYSVSREKKESFPLTVTSAQKNPTAFYLCASSLRGQGNQPQHFGDGTRLSIL.

The chain is built from TRBV21-1 and TRBJ2-7. TRBV21-1 is a pseudogene segment. CDR3 length: 16 residues. In nucleotides, the CDR3 is TGTGCCAGCGTTGTGTTTAGGGAGCGACAGCACTACGAGCAGTACGTC. As protein: CASVVFRERQHYEQYV.